This T cell receptor beta chain is from a study of regulatory T cells in long-lasting Graves disease. V was pared by 4 bases and J by 0 bases, with 10 bases between. Germline lookup yields CDR1 MNHEY and CDR2 SMNVEV (reference sequence). The CDR3 is made up of 15 amino acids. Study-wide results and caveats: TCR diversity was lower in persistent than newly diagnosed Graves' disease. Persistent disease showed a preference for TRBV28, TRBJ1-2 and TRBJ2-5.

Time point indicated: persistent/refractory GD, antithyroid drugs over 5 years with positive TRAb. The TCR library was made from RNA that had been extracted from PBMCs in TRIzol. From an endocrinology department in Xi'an, China, came the patients. The sample holds a few counts of this clonotype. Antigen: not known. iRepertoire HTBI primers and Arm-PCR of CDR3 regions built TCR beta libraries. One entry per CDR3 protein, called by TCRdb with MiXCR from the multiplex PCR reads. This table has hundreds of thousands of distinct CDR3 sequences, around a fifth appearing once. The gene calls are TRBV27 and TRBJ1-5, with a possible D match to TRBD1 (6 bases). The receptor was derived from a female donor with Graves disease. Here the sequenced sample was peripheral blood mononuclear cells (PBMCs), taken when the disease was refractory, from a patient treated with antithyroid drugs. The CDR3 here is CASSSQGISNQPQHF. CDR3 bases: TGTGCCAGCAGTTCACAGGGAATTAGCAATCAGCCCCAGCATTTT.